This T cell receptor (beta chain) is drawn from a study of T cell responses to AZD1222 COVID-19 vaccine. Study background: Second-dose intervals of approximately 4 or approximately 12 weeks were pooled.

Points from the study as a whole: Females made up more of the donors, who were largely white British, and clonal diversity may have come out too low.

Clones were read by immunoSEQ multiplex PCR, and TCRdb kept only the in-frame ones, dropping some. The table shows 150,000 to 200,000 clones, with around 90% occurring only once. The CDR3 consists of 16 residues. Germline V lookup: CDR1 MNHEY, CDR2 SVGEGT. The V end was cut by 2 bases, the J end by 4 bases, with 15 bases between. For this clone: As yet, its antigen is unknown.

The sequenced sample was peripheral blood, obtained on day 0 of AZD1222 vaccination. This receptor was identified in an adult in good health. This rearrangement joins TRBV6-2 or TRBV6-3 to TRBJ1-5, with a possible D match to TRBD1 (5 bases). The CDR3 bases are TGTGCCAGCAGTTACGTATTACAGGCTGGGAATCAGCCCCAGCATTTT. Its protein product is CASSYVLQAGNQPQHF.